These 29 T cell receptor beta chains came from one sample sequenced in a study of blood T cell repertoires in COVID-19. The data were produced by immunoSEQ multiplex PCR, yet TCRdb's version contains in-frame clones alone and is incomplete. The sample carries 300,000 or so clones, approximately 86% recorded once. The sample taken for sequencing was PBMCs or T cells enriched from blood (not recorded which). The receptor source for this set is a woman between 35 and 50 years old with acute COVID-19.

The rearrangement links TRBV6-5 to TRBJ2-7; 9 bases are shared with TRBD1. Per the germline V gene, CDR1 is MNHEY and CDR2 is SVGAGI. The V segment lost 4 bases and the J segment 2 bases; nucleotides outside the gene matches: 9. This CDR3 comprises 16 residues. The CDR3 nucleotides are TGTGCCAGCAGTTTGACCGGACAGGGGAAAACCTACGAGCAGTACTTC. Translating gives CASSLTGQGKTYEQYF.

The V call is TRBV28, the J call TRBJ2-1; 7 bases match TRBD1. Germline CDR1 MDHEN, CDR2 SYDVKM. V trimming: 7 bases; J trimming: 1 base; junction bases outside the gene matches: 7. The CDR3 has 15 amino acids. CDR3: CASTTAGGSYNEQFF. CDR3 sequence (DNA): TGTGCCAGCACCACTGCAGGGGGATCCTACAATGAGCAGTTCTTC.

The chain is built from TRBV6-2 or TRBV6-3 and TRBJ2-1, with TRBD2 matching 11 bases. The germline gives CDR1 MNHEY, CDR2 SVGEGT. This CDR3 spans 18 amino acids. Losses at the gene ends were 3 bases for V and 5 bases for J; bases not matched to a gene: 12. The CDR3 DNA follows: TGTGCCAGCAGTTATATACCCCCGGGGACTAGCGGCCACAATGAGCAGTTCTTC. Encoded protein: CASSYIPPGTSGHNEQFF.

The chain couples TRBV7-2 to TRBJ2-1, with 13 bases lining up with TRBD2. Unmatched junction bases numbered 3, after V lost 6 bases and J lost 7 bases. Germline CDR1 is SGHTA and CDR2 is FQGNSA. CDR3 length: 14 amino acids. CDR3 nucleotides: TGTGCCAGCAGTGGACTAGCGGGGGAAAATGAGCAGTTCTTC. Its protein product is CASSGLAGENEQFF.

This chain connects TRBV29-1 to TRBJ2-3, with a tentative D call TRBD2 (6 bases). Trimming stripped 8 bases from V and 6 bases from J, with 21 bases between. The CDR3 spans 14 residues. Germline V gene data show CDR1 as SQVTM and CDR2 as ANQGSEA. The CDR3 region has the DNA TGCAGCTCTAAGGGAGGCGGGGCACCCGATACGCAGTATTTT. Translation gives CSSKGGGAPDTQYF.

The V and J genes are TRBV18 and TRBJ2-5, with a tentative D call TRBD2 (6 bases). The CDR3 has 13 amino acids. The V gene lost 8 bases and the J gene lost 4 bases, with 14 bases spanning the gap. Germline CDR1 and CDR2: KGHSH and LQKENI. The CDR3 coding sequence is TGTGCCAGCCATCGGACTACCCTAGAGACCCAGTACTTC. Residues: CASHRTTLETQYF.

The V call is TRBV11-2, the J call TRBJ1-2; TRBD1 matches 9 bases. The CDR3 is 16 residues long. Germline CDR1 and CDR2: SGHAT and FQNNGV. Losses at the gene ends were 2 bases for V and 4 bases for J; bases not matched to a gene: 8. The CDR3 bases are TGTGCCAGCAGCTTAAGGGCAACAGGGGGCGCCTATGGCTACACCTTC. Translated, it gives CASSLRATGGAYGYTF.

This clone was detected once. This rearrangement joins TRBV7-9 to TRBJ2-6, with D perhaps TRBD1 (6 bases). Trimming removed 4 bases at V and 0 bases at J, with 16 bases between. CDR1 is SEHNR and CDR2 is FQNEAQ in the germline V gene (reference sequence). The CDR3 length is 18 residues. The DNA for the CDR3 is TGTGCCAGCAGCTCGATCCTGGACAGCACCTCTGGGGCCAACGTCCTGACTTTC. Translation gives CASSSILDSTSGANVLTF.

The genes are TRBV6-5 and TRBJ2-7, with 8 nucleotides matching TRBD1. This CDR3 contains 12 residues. J was trimmed by 3 bases and V by 7 bases; bases with no gene match: 2. The germline CDR1 and CDR2 sequences are MNHEY and SVGAGI. DNA for the CDR3: TGTGCCAGCATTGGACAGGGCTACGAGCAGTACTTC. It encodes CASIGQGYEQYF.

In this sample, this clone turned up a few times. The rearrangement joins TRBV15 to TRBJ1-2, with D perhaps matching TRBD1 (5 bases). This CDR3 has 15 amino acids. Germline V gene sequence: CDR1 LNHNV, CDR2 YYDKDF (reference sequence). V lost 0 bases and J lost 2, with 10 bases in between. The CDR3 DNA sequence: TGTGCCACCAGCAGAGATCGGGGGGGAAACTATGGCTACACCTTC. Its protein product is CATSRDRGGNYGYTF.

The chain couples TRBV2 to TRBJ2-2, with D maybe TRBD2 (6 bases). The germline V gene has CDR1 SNHLY and CDR2 FYNNEI. CDR3 size: 14 residues. Trimming removed 6 bases at V and 2 bases at J, with 10 bases between. The CDR3 loop is CASRRTINTGELFF. CDR3 sequence (DNA): TGTGCCAGCAGAAGGACTATAAACACCGGGGAGCTGTTTTTT.

This chain uses TRBV4-3 with TRBJ2-1; TRBD1 aligns across 7 bases. The ends lost 4 bases at V and 0 bases at J; junction bases unmatched: 12. This CDR3 is built from 18 residues. Looked up from germline, CDR1 is LGHNA and CDR2 is YSLEER. CDR3 in DNA: TGCGCCAGCAGCCCGCAGGAGAACAGGGGTCACTCCTACAATGAGCAGTTCTTC. Amino acids: CASSPQENRGHSYNEQFF.

V and J are TRBV6-5 and TRBJ1-2; 8 bases fit TRBD1. This CDR3 is 15 amino acids long. Germline assignment: CDR1 MNHEY and CDR2 SVGAGI. The V and J ends lost 8 bases and 5 bases, in that order; junction bases with no gene match: 13. DNA of the CDR3: TGTGCCAGCCTAAAATCGACAGGGGATCTTTATGGCTACACCTTC. Protein sequence: CASLKSTGDLYGYTF.

This clone has only a few counts. The chain links TRBV7-9 to TRBJ1-2, with TRBD1 identical over 7 bases. The CDR3 has 13 amino acids. V was clipped by 4 bases and J by 4 bases; unmatched bases: 3. In germline, CDR1 is SEHNR, CDR2 FQNEAQ (reference sequence). This CDR3 is CASSWDSLYGYTF. DNA for the CDR3: TGTGCCAGCAGCTGGGACAGCCTCTATGGCTACACCTTC.

The chain couples TRBV10-3 to TRBJ2-5; 8 bases are shared with TRBD1. The CDR3 totals 13 residues. V shed 5 bases and J 2 bases; nucleotides not matched to a gene: 1. Germline V gene data show CDR1 as ENHRY and CDR2 as SYGVKD. CDR3 residues: CAISRDRQETQYF. DNA of the CDR3: TGTGCCATCAGTCGGGACAGGCAAGAGACCCAGTACTTC.

The chain recombines TRBV14 with TRBJ1-1; weak D call: TRBD1 (5 bases). V was shortened by 8 bases and J by 3 bases, with 19 bases between the two germline ends. In germline, CDR1 is SGHDN, CDR2 FVKESK. The CDR3 is 15 amino acids. CDR3 sequence: CASVMLPGLYTEAFF. DNA for the CDR3: TGTGCCAGCGTGATGTTGCCAGGGCTATACACTGAAGCTTTCTTT.

J is TRBJ2-7 and V is TRBV5-8; 10 bases are shared with TRBD2. V trimming: 1 base; J trimming: 3 bases; junction bases outside the gene matches: 1. The CDR3 is 14 amino acids. Germline lookup yields CDR1 SGHTS and CDR2 YDEGEE. In DNA, the CDR3 is TGTGCCAGCAGCTTGTCTAGCGGGAGCTACGAGCAGTACTTC. It is translated as CASSLSSGSYEQYF.

The chain has TRBV19 and TRBJ1-1, with D possibly being TRBD1 (5 bases). Trimming shortened V by 4 bases and J by 4 bases, and 16 bases separated the two germline ends. There are 15 residues in the CDR3. CDR1 is LNHDA and CDR2 is SQIVND in the germline V gene (reference sequence). The CDR3 sequence: CASSSPRVPFTEAFF. For the CDR3, the DNA is TGTGCCAGTAGTAGCCCCAGGGTCCCATTCACTGAAGCTTTCTTT.

This sequence joins TRBV4-2 and TRBJ2-2, with D maybe TRBD2 (5 bases). CDR3 length equals 17 residues. The germline CDR1 and CDR2 sequences are LGHNA and YNFKEQ. V lost 2 bases and J 4 bases, leaving 17 bases between the germline ends. The CDR3 DNA is TGTGCCAGCAGCCAACAGACCGCCGCGGCGGGCACCGGGGAGCTGTTTTTT. It yields the protein CASSQQTAAAGTGELFF.

This chain links TRBV9 with TRBJ2-3, with D perhaps matching TRBD2 (5 bases). Trimming took 3 bases from V and 0 from J, leaving 14 bases between them. CDR1 is SGDLS and CDR2 is YYNGEE in the germline V gene. The CDR3 has 16 residues. The CDR3 here is CASSGGLTQSTDTQYF. The CDR3 DNA reads TGTGCCAGCAGCGGTGGACTTACTCAGAGCACAGATACGCAGTATTTT.

This clone has only a few counts. The J gene is TRBJ2-2, the V gene TRBV6-6; D gene ambiguous. CDR3 length equals 14 residues. The germline V gene encodes CDR1 MNHNY and CDR2 SVGAGI (reference sequence). Trimming pared 0 bases from V and 3 bases from J, leaving 5 bases between. This CDR3 reads CASSYSLYTGELFF. CDR3 bases: TGTGCCAGCAGTTACTCACTCTACACCGGGGAGCTGTTTTTT.

This sequence joins TRBV6-2 or TRBV6-3 and TRBJ2-5, with D maybe TRBD1 (6 bases). Germline assignment: CDR1 MNHEY and CDR2 SVGEGT. The CDR3 is 15 amino acids. Trimming shortened V by 4 bases and J by 5 bases, and 17 bases separated the two germline ends. CDR3 in amino acids: CASSLTGVLGETQYF. The CDR3 coding sequence is TGTGCCAGCAGTTTGACAGGCGTCTTGGGGGAGACCCAGTACTTC.

This clone occurred a few times. The chain is built from TRBV28 and TRBJ2-1; 9 bases align to TRBD1. With V trimmed by 8 bases and J by 0 bases, 11 bases remained unmatched. Germline CDR1 MDHEN, CDR2 SYDVKM. CDR3 length: 17 residues. CDR3 coding DNA: TGTGCCAGCCCTCCCGGGACAGGGTCCAGCTCCTACAATGAGCAGTTCTTC. Encoded protein: CASPPGTGSSSYNEQFF.

The V gene is TRBV19, the J gene TRBJ1-1, with TRBD1 identical over 10 bases. Germline V lookup: CDR1 LNHDA, CDR2 SQIVND (reference sequence). The CDR3 is 19 residues long. With V trimmed by 4 bases and J by 4 bases, 18 bases remained unmatched. This CDR3 is CASSTVLGQGDGWSTEAFF. The CDR3 bases are TGTGCCAGTAGTACGGTGCTTGGACAGGGGGATGGATGGAGCACTGAAGCTTTCTTT.

This clone appeared once. The V and J genes are TRBV3-1 (or the pseudogene TRBV3-2) and TRBJ2-7; D is unclear. Germline V lookup: CDR1 LGHDT, CDR2 YNNKEL (reference sequence). V was clipped by 5 bases and J by 4 bases, with 15 bases between them. The CDR3 length is 14 residues. CDR3 in DNA: TGTGCCAGCAGCTATGGCCAGGCCAATTACGAGCAGTACTTC. This encodes CASSYGQANYEQYF.

V and J are TRBV4-1 and TRBJ2-3, with 8 bases that match TRBD1. Germline CDR1 and CDR2: MGHRA and YSYEKL. The CDR3 is made up of 16 amino acids. The V gene end was trimmed by 3 bases and the J gene end by 4 bases; junction bases not matched to a gene: 9. CDR3 sequence: CASSHSLGTGPDTQYF. The DNA of the CDR3 is TGCGCCAGCAGCCACTCACTGGGGACAGGCCCAGATACGCAGTATTTT.

This clone showed up just once. The genes are TRBV28 and TRBJ1-1; TRBD1 might be the D (5 bases). The CDR3 contains 15 residues. V shed 5 bases and J shed 4 bases, with 17 bases lying between them. CDR1 is MDHEN and CDR2 is SYDVKM in the germline V gene. CDR3 sequence: CASSPPGPGGTEAFF. The CDR3 nucleotides read TGTGCCAGCAGTCCTCCGGGACCCGGGGGCACTGAAGCTTTCTTT.

CDR3 bases: TGTGCCAGCAGCTTCAGGGGTCTCAATCAGCCCCAGCATTTT. It specifies CASSFRGLNQPQHF. This rearrangement joins TRBV27 to TRBJ1-5; weak D call: TRBD1 (6 bases). Trimming pared 6 bases from V and 3 bases from J, leaving 12 bases between. CDR1 and CDR2 from the germline V gene are MNHEY and SMNVEV (reference sequence). CDR3 size: 14 residues.

V gene TRBV6-2 or TRBV6-3 combines with J gene TRBJ1-6; 9 nucleotides line up with TRBD1. The CDR3 has 17 residues. The J segment lost 10 bases and the V segment lost 5 bases, leaving 15 bases of the junction unmatched. Per germline, CDR1 MNHEY and CDR2 SVGEGT. The DNA of the CDR3 is TGTGCCAGCAGTCGGGACAGGGATGGGCAGATTTGGTCACCCCTCCACTTT. Amino acids: CASSRDRDGQIWSPLHF.